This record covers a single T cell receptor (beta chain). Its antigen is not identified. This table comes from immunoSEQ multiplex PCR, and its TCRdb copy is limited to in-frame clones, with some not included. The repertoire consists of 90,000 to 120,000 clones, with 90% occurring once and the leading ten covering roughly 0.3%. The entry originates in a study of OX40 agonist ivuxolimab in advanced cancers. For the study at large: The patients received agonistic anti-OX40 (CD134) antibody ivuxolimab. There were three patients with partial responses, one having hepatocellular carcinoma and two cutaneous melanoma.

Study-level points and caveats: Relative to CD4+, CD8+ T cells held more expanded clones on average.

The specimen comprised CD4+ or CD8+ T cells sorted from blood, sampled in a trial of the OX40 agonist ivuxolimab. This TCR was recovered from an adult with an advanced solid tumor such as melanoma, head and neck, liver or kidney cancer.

CDR3 loop: CASVPRGRPNTEAFF. The CDR3 coding sequence is TGTGCCAGCGTACCAAGGGGGCGGCCGAACACTGAAGCTTTCTTT. The rearrangement links TRBV28 to TRBJ1-1; TRBD1 agrees at 7 bases. The CDR3 covers 15 residues. V lost 8 bases, J lost 1 base, and 10 bases stayed unmatched. Germline lookup yields CDR1 MDHEN and CDR2 SYDVKM.